The 28 T cell receptor beta chains below all came from one sample that was sequenced in a study of T-cell memory formation after mild COVID-19. Via MiXCR, TCRdb re-called the 5' RACE reads, giving one row per CDR3 protein. The sample carries 400,000 to 500,000 distinct CDR3 sequences, roughly 20% recorded once. The sample taken for sequencing was PBMCs or a T cell subset sorted from them (not recorded which). The receptors shown here come from an adult woman who had mild COVID-19 (a few samples of this study predate the infection). Cell type and time point are not known.

To note about this clonotype: One end of the junction fails to match germline, which may point to a read error. V and J are TRBV6-1 and TRBJ2-2; D possibly corresponds to TRBD2 (6 bases). Germline CDR1 is MNHNS and CDR2 is SASEGT. The CDR3 consists of 17 residues. The CDR3 is CASCEYGGSHGAGELFF. Here the CDR3 DNA reads TGTGCCAGCTGTGAATACGGGGGTTCCCATGGTGCCGGGGAGCTGTTTTTT.

This clonotype has just a few counts. The J gene is TRBJ1-5, the V gene TRBV6-2 or TRBV6-3; no reliable D call. Trimming stripped 2 bases from V and 6 bases from J, with 11 bases between. This CDR3 comprises 14 residues. Germline CDR1 is MNHEY and CDR2 is SVGEGT. The CDR3 reads CASSYGPAGQPQHF. The CDR3 DNA reads as TGTGCCAGCAGTTACGGGCCGGCGGGTCAGCCCCAGCATTTT.

The CDR3 reads CASSFGRVAEAFF. The CDR3 coding sequence is TGTGCCAGCAGTTTTGGCAGGGTGGCTGAAGCTTTCTTT. The rearrangement joins TRBV12-3 or TRBV12-4 to TRBJ1-1; D is perhaps TRBD1 (5 bases). This CDR3 has 13 amino acids. Trimming pared 3 bases from V and 6 bases from J, leaving 11 bases between.

This clonotype was counted many times. The V call is TRBV7-9, the J call TRBJ2-2; 12 positions match TRBD2. The CDR3 covers 16 residues. V shed 10 bases, J shed 5 bases, and the junction held 11 bases outside the gene matches. CDR1 and CDR2 (germline): SEHNR, FQNEAQ (reference sequence). The CDR3 DNA sequence: TGTGCCACTCCGGGACTAGCGGGTCTAGAGACCGGGGAGCTGTTTTTT. Its translation is CATPGLAGLETGELFF.

This clonotype has ten or more counts. The V gene is TRBV18, the J gene TRBJ2-3; the D is unclear. Per the germline V gene, CDR1 is KGHSH and CDR2 is LQKENI. V was pared by 2 bases and J by 0 bases, with 9 bases between. The CDR3 spans 15 residues. As DNA, the CDR3 is TGTGCCAGCTCACCAATTGCGGCAAGCACAGATACGCAGTATTTT. Amino acids: CASSPIAASTDTQYF. Looking up the rest from reference TRBV18 and TRBJ2-3 gives the full variable domain: NAGVMQNPRHLVRRRGQEARLRCSPMKGHSHVYWYRQLPEEGLKFMVYLQKENIIDESGMPKERFSAEFPKEGPSILRIQQVVRGDSAAYFCASSPIAASTDTQYFGPGTRLTVL.

The sample holds a few counts of this clonotype. The J gene is TRBJ2-1, the V gene TRBV5-1, with TRBD2 matching over 11 bases. CDR1 is SGHRS and CDR2 is YFSETQ in the germline V gene. This CDR3 is built from 15 residues. Unmatched junction bases numbered 3, after V lost 5 bases and J lost 2 bases. CDR3 DNA: TGCGCCAGCAGATCGGGACTAGCGGCCTACAATGAGCAGTTCTTC. It codes for CASRSGLAAYNEQFF.

The rearrangement joins TRBV6-2 or TRBV6-3 to TRBJ2-7; 9 bases line up with TRBD2. From germline, CDR1 is MNHEY and CDR2 SVGEGT. The CDR3 length is 15 residues. V lost 4 bases to trimming and J lost 1 base; unmatched junction nucleotides: 5. The CDR3 DNA follows: TGTGCCAGCAGTTTGGCGCTAGCGGGGTCCTACGAGCAGTACTTC. As protein: CASSLALAGSYEQYF.

V is TRBV27 and J is TRBJ1-2, with 7 nucleotides matching TRBD1. Germline CDR1 is MNHEY and CDR2 is SMNVEV (reference sequence). The CDR3 covers 14 residues. With 1 base clipped from V and 10 bases from J, the junction kept 9 bases outside the gene matches. The CDR3 loop is CASSLYGQEGYYTF. The CDR3, as DNA: TGTGCCAGCAGTTTATATGGACAGGAAGGTTACTACACCTTC.

The genes are TRBV7-9 and TRBJ2-7, with 13 bases lining up with TRBD2. The CDR3 extends over 16 amino acids. CDR1 SEHNR and CDR2 FQNEAQ come from the germline V gene (reference sequence). The J segment lost 0 bases and the V segment lost 7 bases, leaving 6 bases of the junction unmatched. In DNA form, the CDR3 reads TGTGCCAGCACACTAGCGGGGGGGATTAGCTCCTACGAGCAGTACTTC. This codes for CASTLAGGISSYEQYF.

This clonotype appeared a few times. The chain employs TRBV12-3 or TRBV12-4 and TRBJ2-3, with D unresolved. The CDR3 is made up of 12 amino acids. The V end was cut by 6 bases, the J end by 9 bases, with 13 bases between. CDR3 DNA: TGTGCCAGCAGCGTGTACGTGGTGACGCAGTATTTT. It specifies CASSVYVVTQYF.

The rearrangement uses TRBV12-3 or TRBV12-4 and TRBJ1-1; D remains ambiguous. The CDR3 is 12 amino acids. Trimming left V 4 bases short and J 11 bases short, with 14 bases between. The CDR3 loop reads CASSSYLKGAFF. CDR3 sequence (DNA): TGTGCCAGCAGTTCCTACCTGAAAGGGGCTTTCTTT.

This clonotype was seen a handful of times. This chain uses TRBV4-2 with TRBJ1-2; 12 positions agree with TRBD1. The germline V gene encodes CDR1 LGHNA and CDR2 YNFKEQ. This CDR3 has 16 residues. The V gene end was trimmed by 3 bases and the J gene end by 2 bases; junction bases not matched to a gene: 4. CDR3 loop: CASSQAGTGGNYGYTF. The CDR3 region has the DNA TGTGCCAGCAGCCAGGCCGGGACAGGGGGCAACTATGGCTACACCTTC.

The rearrangement links TRBV15 to TRBJ2-3, with a tentative D call TRBD2 (6 bases). Germline CDR1 is LNHNV and CDR2 is YYDKDF (reference sequence). The CDR3 consists of 16 residues. V gave up 4 bases and J gave up 4 bases, with 18 bases separating them. CDR3 sequence: CATSTIGDSSPDTQYF. In nucleotides, the CDR3 is TGTGCCACCAGCACAATAGGGGACTCCTCTCCAGATACGCAGTATTTT.

The chain recombines TRBV12-3 or TRBV12-4 with TRBJ1-1, with 9 bases identical to TRBD1. J was trimmed by 0 bases and V by 5 bases; bases with no gene match: 4. The CDR3 spans 15 residues. CDR3 in DNA: TGTGCCAGCAGTGGGGGACAGGGTATGAACACTGAAGCTTTCTTT. Translation gives CASSGGQGMNTEAFF.

This clonotype was picked up a small number of times. V gene TRBV15 combines with J gene TRBJ1-1; D is perhaps TRBD1 (5 bases). CDR1 and CDR2 from the germline V gene are LNHNV and YYDKDF (reference sequence). There are 12 residues in the CDR3. V was clipped by 2 bases and J by 11 bases, with 12 bases between them. For the CDR3, the DNA is TGTGCCACCAGCAGACAGGGCTGGGACGCTTTCTTT. It is translated as CATSRQGWDAFF.

In this sample, this clonotype turned up a few times. The chain couples TRBV14 to TRBJ1-2; 7 positions agree with TRBD1. The V segment lost 1 base and the J segment 8 bases; nucleotides outside the gene matches: 7. Germline CDR1 reads SGHDN; CDR2 reads FVKESK. The CDR3 spans 14 residues. The CDR3 DNA is TGTGCCAGCAGCCAAGTCCAGGGGGGACGCGGCTACACCTTC. It encodes CASSQVQGGRGYTF.

The rearrangement links TRBV5-1 to TRBJ2-3; TRBD2 is a possible D gene (6 bases). V was clipped by 5 bases and J by 2 bases, with 9 bases between them. Germline CDR1 SGHRS, CDR2 YFSETQ. The CDR3 loop spans 13 amino acids. CDR3 sequence reads: CASRRDPTDTQYF. CDR3 nucleotides: TGCGCCAGCAGGCGGGATCCCACAGATACGCAGTATTTT.

This clonotype was seen at least ten times. The rearrangement links TRBV7-6 to TRBJ2-3; D perhaps matches TRBD2 (5 bases). The V end was cut by 0 bases, the J end by 0 bases, with 10 bases between. The CDR3 totals 16 residues. CDR1 and CDR2 from the germline V gene are SGHVS and FNYEAQ. The CDR3 nucleotides are TGTGCCAGCAGCTTAGCGGGTAGCGCAAGCACAGATACGCAGTATTTT. Its protein product is CASSLAGSASTDTQYF.

The chain couples TRBV7-9 to TRBJ2-7; TRBD1 might be the D (6 bases). This CDR3 comprises 13 residues. V was pared by 4 bases and J by 3 bases, with 10 bases between. Looked up from germline, CDR1 is SEHNR and CDR2 is FQNEAQ (reference sequence). The DNA for the CDR3 is TGTGCCAGCAGCTCCAGGGGTCTCTACGAGCAGTACTTC. Translating gives CASSSRGLYEQYF.

The chain has TRBV7-9 and TRBJ1-1; D gene uncertain. The CDR3 sequence is 14 residues long. Germline CDR1 SEHNR, CDR2 FQNEAQ (reference sequence). V lost 4 bases and J 1 base, leaving 10 bases between the germline ends. The DNA of the CDR3 is TGTGCCAGCAGCTCTCAATCAGCGAACACTGAAGCTTTCTTT. Translated, it gives CASSSQSANTEAFF.

V gene TRBV7-9 combines with J gene TRBJ1-4; 9 nucleotides align to TRBD1. Germline V gene data show CDR1 as SEHNR and CDR2 as FQNEAQ (reference sequence). J gave up 8 bases and V 5 bases, and 6 bases lay outside the gene matches. There are 14 residues in the CDR3. CDR3 region: CASSLRTGDEKLFF. The CDR3 DNA follows: TGTGCCAGCAGCCTTCGGACAGGGGACGAAAAACTGTTTTTT.

This chain connects TRBV30 to TRBJ1-6, with 10 bases identical to TRBD1. V lost 0 bases and J lost 9; bases outside the gene matches: 11. The CDR3 has 17 residues. In germline, CDR1 is GTSNPN, CDR2 SVGIG (reference sequence). For the CDR3, the DNA is TGTGCCTGGAGTGTACTGAGAACGGGACAGGGGTTTTCACCCCTCCACTTT. It specifies CAWSVLRTGQGFSPLHF.

This clonotype was seen a handful of times. This chain uses TRBV3-1 with TRBJ2-7; 9 bases are shared with TRBD1. The ends lost 6 bases at V and 1 base at J; junction bases unmatched: 4. The germline V gene has CDR1 LGHDT and CDR2 YNNKEL (reference sequence). The CDR3 contains 14 residues. CDR3 residues: CASRRQGVSYEQYF. The CDR3 DNA reads as TGTGCCAGCAGGAGACAGGGGGTGTCCTACGAGCAGTACTTC.

With respect to this clonotype: Likely a read error: the CDR3 ends without its conserved phenylalanine or tryptophan. The rearrangement joins TRBV7-9 to TRBJ2-4; 7 bases line up with TRBD1. The V segment lost 4 bases and the J segment 7 bases; nucleotides outside the gene matches: 7. This CDR3 is 14 amino acids long. Per germline, CDR1 SEHNR and CDR2 FQNEAQ (reference sequence). The CDR3 sequence: CASSSPGQRNIQYL. The CDR3 DNA sequence: TGTGCCAGCAGCTCACCGGGACAGCGCAACATTCAGTACTTA.

The rearrangement joins TRBV7-6 to TRBJ2-7; 7 bases align to TRBD2. The V gene end was trimmed by 4 bases and the J gene end by 6 bases; junction bases not matched to a gene: 6. CDR3 length: 13 residues. Germline values: CDR1 SGHVS, CDR2 FNYEAQ. This CDR3 reads CASSSRGGGEQYF. CDR3 in DNA: TGTGCCAGCAGCTCCCGGGGCGGGGGCGAGCAGTACTTC.

This clonotype showed up just a few times. The chain carries TRBV20-1 and TRBJ2-3, with D possibly matching TRBD2 (7 bases). Germline V CDR1 and CDR2: DFQATT, SNEGSKA (reference sequence). Trimming stripped 5 bases from V and 6 bases from J, with 21 bases between. This CDR3 region has 15 residues. The DNA for the CDR3 is TGCAGTGCTCCCGGGGGCGGGAGATCTTCGGATACGCAGTATTTT. It encodes CSAPGGGRSSDTQYF.

The V gene is TRBV30, the J gene TRBJ2-1; no reliable D call. CDR1 is GTSNPN and CDR2 is SVGIG in the germline V gene (reference sequence). CDR3 length: 15 residues. V was shortened by 0 bases and J by 6 bases, with 15 bases between the two germline ends. The CDR3 nucleotides are TGTGCCTGGAGTGTACAAATAACTCGGGCCAATGAGCAGTTCTTC. The encoded protein is CAWSVQITRANEQFF.

This clonotype was picked up a small number of times. This chain uses TRBV7-6 with TRBJ2-6; TRBD1 is a possible D gene (6 bases). Germline V lookup: CDR1 SGHVS, CDR2 FNYEAQ. This CDR3 comprises 15 residues. V was pared by 3 bases and J by 5 bases, with 11 bases between. Here the CDR3 DNA reads TGTGCCAGCAGCTTGGGGGCGATCCGGGCCAACGTCCTGACTTTC. It encodes CASSLGAIRANVLTF. Drawing the rest from reference TRBV7-6 and TRBJ2-6, the complete variable domain is GAGVSQSPRYKVTKRGQDVALRCDPISGHVSLYWYRQALGQGPEFLTYFNYEAQQDKSGLPNDRFSAERPEGSISTLTIQRTEQRDSAMYRCASSLGAIRANVLTFGAGSRLTVL.